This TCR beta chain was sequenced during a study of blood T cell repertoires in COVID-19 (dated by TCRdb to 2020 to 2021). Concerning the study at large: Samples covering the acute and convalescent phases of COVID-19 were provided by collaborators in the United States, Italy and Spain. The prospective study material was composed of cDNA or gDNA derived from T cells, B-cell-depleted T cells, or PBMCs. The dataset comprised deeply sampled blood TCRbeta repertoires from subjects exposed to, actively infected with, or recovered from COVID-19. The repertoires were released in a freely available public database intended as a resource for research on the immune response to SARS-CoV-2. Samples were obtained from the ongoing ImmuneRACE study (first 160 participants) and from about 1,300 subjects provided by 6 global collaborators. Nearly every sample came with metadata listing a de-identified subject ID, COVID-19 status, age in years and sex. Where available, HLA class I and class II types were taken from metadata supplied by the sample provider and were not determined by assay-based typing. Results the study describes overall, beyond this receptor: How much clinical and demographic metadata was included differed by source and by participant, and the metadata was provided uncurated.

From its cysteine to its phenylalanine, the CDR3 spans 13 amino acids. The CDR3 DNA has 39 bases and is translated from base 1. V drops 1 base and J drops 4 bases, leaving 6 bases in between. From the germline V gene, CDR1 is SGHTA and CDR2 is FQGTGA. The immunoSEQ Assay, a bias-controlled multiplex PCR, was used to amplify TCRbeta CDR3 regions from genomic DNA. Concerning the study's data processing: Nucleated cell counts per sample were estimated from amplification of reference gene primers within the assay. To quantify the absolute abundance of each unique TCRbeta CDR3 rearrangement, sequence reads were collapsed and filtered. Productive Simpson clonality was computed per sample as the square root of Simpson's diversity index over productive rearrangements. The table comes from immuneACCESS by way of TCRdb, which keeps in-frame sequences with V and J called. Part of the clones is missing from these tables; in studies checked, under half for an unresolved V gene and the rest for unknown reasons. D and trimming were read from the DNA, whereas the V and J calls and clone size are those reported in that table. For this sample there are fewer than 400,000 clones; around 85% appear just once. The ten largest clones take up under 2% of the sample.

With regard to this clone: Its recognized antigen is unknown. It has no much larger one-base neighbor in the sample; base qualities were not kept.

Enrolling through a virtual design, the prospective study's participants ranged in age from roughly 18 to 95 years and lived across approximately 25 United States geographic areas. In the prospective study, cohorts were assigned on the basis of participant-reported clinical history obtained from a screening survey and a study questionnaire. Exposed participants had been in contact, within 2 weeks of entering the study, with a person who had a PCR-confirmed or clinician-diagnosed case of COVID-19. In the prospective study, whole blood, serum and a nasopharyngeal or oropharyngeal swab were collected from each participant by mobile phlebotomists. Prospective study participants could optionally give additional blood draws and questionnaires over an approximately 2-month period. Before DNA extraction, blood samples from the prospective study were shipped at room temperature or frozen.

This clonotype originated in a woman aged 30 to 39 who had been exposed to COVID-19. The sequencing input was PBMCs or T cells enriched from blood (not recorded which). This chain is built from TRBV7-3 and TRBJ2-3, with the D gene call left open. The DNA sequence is TGTGCCAGCAGCTTAAATTCCGCAGATACGCAGTATTTT. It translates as CASSLNSADTQYF.